Sequencing of this T cell receptor (beta chain) was carried out in a study of T cells after yellow fever vaccination. Study-wide findings and caveats: Contamination by abundant bulk-population clonotypes could be present in FACS-sorted repertoires. The CD4 and CD8 compartments had a small share of their clonotypes in common. A weaker secondary response peaked on day 5, the primary on day 15.

The CDR3 is made up of 14 amino acids. The germline gives CDR1 SEHNR, CDR2 FQNEAQ (reference sequence). The V end was cut by 3 bases, the J end by 3 bases, with 12 bases between. In its sample, this clonotype was seen many times. Its matching antigen is unknown. MiXCR, applied by TCRdb to the 5' RACE reads, yields one record per CDR3 protein. Of fewer than 400,000 distinct CDR3 sequences listed, around a tenth are singletons. Sample: CD4+ T cells sorted from PBMCs, taken 45 days after the yellow fever booster vaccination. The receptor comes from a man younger than 30 who received the YFV17D yellow fever vaccine. The V and J genes are TRBV7-9 and TRBJ2-7; D gene uncertain. In nucleotides, the CDR3 is TGTGCCAGCAGCTTGGATACCGGGCACTACGAGCAGTACTTC. Translation: CASSLDTGHYEQYF.